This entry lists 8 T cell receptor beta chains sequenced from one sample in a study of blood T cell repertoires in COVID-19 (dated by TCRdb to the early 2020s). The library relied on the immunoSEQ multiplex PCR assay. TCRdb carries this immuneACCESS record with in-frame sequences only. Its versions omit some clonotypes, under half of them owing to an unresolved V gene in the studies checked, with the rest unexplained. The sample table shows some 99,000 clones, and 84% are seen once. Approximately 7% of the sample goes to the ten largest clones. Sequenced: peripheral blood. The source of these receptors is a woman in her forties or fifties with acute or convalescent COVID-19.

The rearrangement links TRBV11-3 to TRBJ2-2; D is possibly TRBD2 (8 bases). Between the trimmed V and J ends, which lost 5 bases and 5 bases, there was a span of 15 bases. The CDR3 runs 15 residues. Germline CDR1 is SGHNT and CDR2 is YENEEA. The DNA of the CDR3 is TGTGCCAGCAGCCGGGGGGGACAGCAAACCGGGGAGCTGTTTTTT. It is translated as CASSRGGQQTGELFF. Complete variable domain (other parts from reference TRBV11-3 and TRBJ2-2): EAGVVQSPRYKIIEKKQPVAFWCNPISGHNTLYWYLQNLGQGPELLIRYENEEAVDDSQLPKDRFSAERLKGVDSTLKIQPAELGDSAVYLCASSRGGQQTGELFFGEGSRLTVL.

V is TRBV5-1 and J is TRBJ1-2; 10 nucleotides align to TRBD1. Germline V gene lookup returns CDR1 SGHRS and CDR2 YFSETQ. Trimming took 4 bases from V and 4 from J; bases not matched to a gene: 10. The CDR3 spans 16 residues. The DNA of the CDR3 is TGCGCCAGCAGCCCTGCACCGGGACAGGGGTTCTATGGCTACACCTTC. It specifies CASSPAPGQGFYGYTF.

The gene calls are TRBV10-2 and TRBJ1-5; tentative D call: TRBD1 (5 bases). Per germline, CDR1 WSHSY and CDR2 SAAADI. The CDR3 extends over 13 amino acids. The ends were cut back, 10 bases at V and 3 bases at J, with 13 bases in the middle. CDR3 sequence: CATLDSSNQPQHF. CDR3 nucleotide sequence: TGCGCCACTCTAGACAGTTCCAATCAGCCCCAGCATTTT.

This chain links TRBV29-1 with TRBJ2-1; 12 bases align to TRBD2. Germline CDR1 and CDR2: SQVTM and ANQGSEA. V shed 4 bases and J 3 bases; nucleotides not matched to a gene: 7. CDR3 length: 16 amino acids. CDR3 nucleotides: TGCAGCGTTGGACTAGCGGGGGAGTTCGGCTACAATGAGCAGTTCTTC. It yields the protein CSVGLAGEFGYNEQFF.

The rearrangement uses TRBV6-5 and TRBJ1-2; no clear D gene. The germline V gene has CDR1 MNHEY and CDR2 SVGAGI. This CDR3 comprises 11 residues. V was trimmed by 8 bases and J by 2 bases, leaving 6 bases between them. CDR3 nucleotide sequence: TGTGCCAGCGTAAAAAACTATGGCTACACCTTC. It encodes CASVKNYGYTF.

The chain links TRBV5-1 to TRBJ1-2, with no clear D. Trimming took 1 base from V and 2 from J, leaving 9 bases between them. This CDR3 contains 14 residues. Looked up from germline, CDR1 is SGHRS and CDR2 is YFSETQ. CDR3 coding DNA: TGCGCCAGCAGCTTGACTGGTCCCAACTATGGCTACACCTTC. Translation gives CASSLTGPNYGYTF.

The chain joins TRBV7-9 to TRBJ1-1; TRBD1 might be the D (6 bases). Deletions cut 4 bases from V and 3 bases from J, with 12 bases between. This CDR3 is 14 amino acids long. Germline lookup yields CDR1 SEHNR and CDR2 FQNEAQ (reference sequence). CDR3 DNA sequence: TGTGCCAGCAGCTCCGGACAGTCCTACACTGAAGCTTTCTTT. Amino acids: CASSSGQSYTEAFF.

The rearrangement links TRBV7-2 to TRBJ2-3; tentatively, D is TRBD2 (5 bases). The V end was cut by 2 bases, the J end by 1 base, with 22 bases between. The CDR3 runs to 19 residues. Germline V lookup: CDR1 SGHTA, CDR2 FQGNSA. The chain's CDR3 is CASSLSGIGRMAGTDTQYF. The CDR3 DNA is TGTGCCAGCAGCTTAAGCGGCATCGGACGAATGGCTGGCACAGATACGCAGTATTTT.